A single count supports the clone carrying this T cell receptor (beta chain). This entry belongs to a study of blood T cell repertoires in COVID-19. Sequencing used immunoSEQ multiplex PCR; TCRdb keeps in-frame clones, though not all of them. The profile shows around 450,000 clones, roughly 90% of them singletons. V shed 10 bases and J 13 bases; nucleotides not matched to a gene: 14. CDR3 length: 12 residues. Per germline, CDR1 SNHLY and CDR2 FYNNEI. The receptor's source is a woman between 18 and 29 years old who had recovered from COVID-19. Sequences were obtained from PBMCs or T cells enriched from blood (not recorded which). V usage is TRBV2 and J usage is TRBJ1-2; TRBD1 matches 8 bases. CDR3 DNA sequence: TGTGCCATTGGAAGCCCTGGACAGGGAAGCACCTTC. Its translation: CAIGSPGQGSTF.